This TCR beta chain is from a study of T cell clusters in autoimmune cytopenias. The CDR3 totals 12 residues. Germline V gene data show CDR1 as KGHSH and CDR2 as LQKENI. One tube held mixed TRB-A and TRB-B primer pools for touch-down PCR. After re-calling the multiplex PCR reads, TCRdb lists one entry per CDR3 protein, DNA absent. The sample includes about 11,000 distinct CDR3 sequences. With regard to this clonotype: What it binds is not known.

Some 34,000 genome equivalents of blood DNA were amplified for TRB. Study-level results: Healthy donors had roughly 2.9-fold more exclusive TRB clusters than active autoimmune hepatitis patients. Physiological T cell clusters of healthy donors were apparently absent in primary autoimmune cytopenia patients.

The same data also went into a second study, on T cell repertoires in aging, cancer and after chemotherapy. That study reports: Six age groups, ranging from 30 or younger to 70 or older, included the donors. Rebound thymic output was suggested by rising median generation probability during chemotherapy in each cancer cohort.

The source is a human donor in good health. The sample taken for sequencing was peripheral blood. V and J are TRBV18 and TRBJ1-6. CDR3 protein: CASSLTNSPLHF.